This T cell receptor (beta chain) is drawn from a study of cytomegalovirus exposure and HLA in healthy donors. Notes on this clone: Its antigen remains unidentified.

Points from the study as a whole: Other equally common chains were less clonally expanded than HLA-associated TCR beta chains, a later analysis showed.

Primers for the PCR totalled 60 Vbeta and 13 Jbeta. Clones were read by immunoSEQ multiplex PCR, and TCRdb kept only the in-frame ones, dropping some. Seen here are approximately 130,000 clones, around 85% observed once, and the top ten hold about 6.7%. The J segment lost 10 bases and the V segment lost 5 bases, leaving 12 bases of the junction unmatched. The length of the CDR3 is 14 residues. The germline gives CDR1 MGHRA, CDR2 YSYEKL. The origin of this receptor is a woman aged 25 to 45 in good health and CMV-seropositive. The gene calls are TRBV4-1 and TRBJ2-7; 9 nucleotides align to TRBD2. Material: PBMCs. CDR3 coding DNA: TGCGCCAGCAGCTCCATATCAGCGGGAGGCGGTCAGTACTTC. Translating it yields CASSSISAGGGQYF.